What follows describes a single T cell receptor (beta chain). Its matching antigen is unknown. Germline and junction disagree at one end, which may indicate a read error. These data are taken from a study of beta chain features in type 1 diabetes. Study background: The study examined 107,917,701 sorted cells across all samples.

CDR1 and CDR2 from the germline V gene are SGHTA and FQGNSA. The CDR3 length is 15 residues. Sorting produced populations that all topped 95% purity. As every portion of the isolated RNA was reverse transcribed, the sequencing read expressed TCRB transcripts. Clones were read by immunoSEQ multiplex PCR, and TCRdb kept only the in-frame ones, dropping some. In the table there are 150,000 to 200,000 clones, 8% to 9.5% of which are singletons. Study-level points and caveats: Patients with Type 1 diabetes showed moderately but significantly shorter TCRB CDR3s in all four CD4+ subsets.

The sequence was obtained from a woman aged 18-29 years with type 1 diabetes. The sequenced sample was central memory CD4+ T cells from blood. V gene TRBV7-2 combines with J gene TRBJ2-4; D is uncertain. As DNA, the CDR3 is TGCGCCAGCAGCCAAGAGGCAGTAGCCAAAAACATTCAGTACTTC. Protein: CASSQEAVAKNIQYF.